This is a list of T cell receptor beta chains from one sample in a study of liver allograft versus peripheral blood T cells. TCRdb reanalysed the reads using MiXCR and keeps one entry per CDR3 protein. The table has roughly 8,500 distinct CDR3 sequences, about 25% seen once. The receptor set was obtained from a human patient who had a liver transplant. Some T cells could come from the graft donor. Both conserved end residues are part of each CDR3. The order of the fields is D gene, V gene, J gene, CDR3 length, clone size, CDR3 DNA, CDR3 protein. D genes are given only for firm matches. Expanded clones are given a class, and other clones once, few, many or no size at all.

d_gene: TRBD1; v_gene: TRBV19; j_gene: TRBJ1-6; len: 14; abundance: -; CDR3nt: TGTGCCAGTAAACAGGGGTACGGTAACTCACCCCTCCACTTT; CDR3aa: CASKQGYGNSPLHF
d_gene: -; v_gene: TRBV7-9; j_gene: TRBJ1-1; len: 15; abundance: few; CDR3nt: TGTGCCAGCAGCCGAGGCGGACGGGGGGACACTGAAGCTTTCTTT; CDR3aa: CASSRGGRGDTEAFF
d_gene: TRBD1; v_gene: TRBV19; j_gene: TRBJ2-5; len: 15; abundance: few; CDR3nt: TGTGCCAGTAGCCCCATGGGACAGGGCGGAGAGACCCAGTACTTC; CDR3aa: CASSPMGQGGETQYF
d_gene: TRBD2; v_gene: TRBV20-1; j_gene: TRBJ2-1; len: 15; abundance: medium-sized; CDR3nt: TGCAGTGCTAGAGATTACGGACTAGCGGTAATGATGCAGTTCTTC; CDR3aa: CSARDYGLAVMMQFF
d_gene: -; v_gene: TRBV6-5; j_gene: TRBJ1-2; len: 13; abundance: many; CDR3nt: TGTGCCAGCAGTTACTCCGGGTATTATGGCTACACCTTC; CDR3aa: CASSYSGYYGYTF
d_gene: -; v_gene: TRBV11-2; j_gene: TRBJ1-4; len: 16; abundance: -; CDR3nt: TGTGCCAGCAGCTTAAATACCATTGGGTTTAATGAAAAACTGTTTTTT; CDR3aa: CASSLNTIGFNEKLFF
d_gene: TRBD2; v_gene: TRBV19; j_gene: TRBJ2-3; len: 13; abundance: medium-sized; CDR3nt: TGTGCCAGTAGTATAGGCGGGAGAGATACGCAGTATTTT; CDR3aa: CASSIGGRDTQYF
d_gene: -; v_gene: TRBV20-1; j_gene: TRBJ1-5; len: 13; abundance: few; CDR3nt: TGCAGTGGGGTGGGGGTCTCCAATCAGCCCCAGCATTTT; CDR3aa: CSGVGVSNQPQHF
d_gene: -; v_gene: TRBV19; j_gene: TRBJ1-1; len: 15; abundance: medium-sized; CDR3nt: TGTGCCAGTAGCCCCTGGTCAAAAATGAACACTGAAGCTTTCTTT; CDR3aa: CASSPWSKMNTEAFF
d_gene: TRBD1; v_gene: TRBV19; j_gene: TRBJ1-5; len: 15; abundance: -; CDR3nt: TGTGCCAGTAGCCCGGGACAGGGAGGCAATCAGCCCCAGCATTTT; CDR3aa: CASSPGQGGNQPQHF
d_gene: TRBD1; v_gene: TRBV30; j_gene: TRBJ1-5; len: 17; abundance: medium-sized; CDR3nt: TGTGCCTGGAGTACGGACAGGGAAAGGGTAAGCAATCAGCCCCAGCATTTT; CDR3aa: CAWSTDRERVSNQPQHF
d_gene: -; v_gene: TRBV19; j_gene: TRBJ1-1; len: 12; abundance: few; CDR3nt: TGTGCCAGTAGTCACTCAGGGGTCGGAGCTTTCTTT; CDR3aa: CASSHSGVGAFF
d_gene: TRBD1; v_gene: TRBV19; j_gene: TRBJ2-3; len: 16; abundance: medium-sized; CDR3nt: TGTGCCAGTAGCAACAGGGGGCTTATGGGCACAGATACGCAGTATTTT; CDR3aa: CASSNRGLMGTDTQYF
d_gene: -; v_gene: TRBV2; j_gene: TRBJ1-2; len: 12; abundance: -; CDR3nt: TGTGCCAGCAGTGGGGAAGGATCTGGCTACACCTTC; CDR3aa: CASSGEGSGYTF
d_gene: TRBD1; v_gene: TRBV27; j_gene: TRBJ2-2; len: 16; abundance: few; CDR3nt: TGTGCCAGCGCAATCTCCGGGACAGGGTTCACCGGGGAGCTGTTTTTT; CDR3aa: CASAISGTGFTGELFF
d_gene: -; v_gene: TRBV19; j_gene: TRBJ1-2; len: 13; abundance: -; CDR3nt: TGTGCCAGTAGTATTGGGAGGGTTTTTGGCTACACCTTC; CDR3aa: CASSIGRVFGYTF
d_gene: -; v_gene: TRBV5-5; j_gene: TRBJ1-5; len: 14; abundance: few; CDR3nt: TGTGCCAGCAGCTTCGGACAGCTTGATCAGCCCCAGCATTTT; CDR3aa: CASSFGQLDQPQHF
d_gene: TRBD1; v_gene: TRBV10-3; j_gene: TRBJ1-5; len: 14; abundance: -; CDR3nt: TGCGCCAGCAGTGTGACAGGGGGCTATCAGCCCCAGCATTTT; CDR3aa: CASSVTGGYQPQHF
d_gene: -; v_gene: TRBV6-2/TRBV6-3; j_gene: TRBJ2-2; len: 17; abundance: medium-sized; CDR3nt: TGTGCCAGCAGTTACGATGGTGGTCTAGGAAACACCGGGGAGCTGTTTTTT; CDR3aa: CASSYDGGLGNTGELFF
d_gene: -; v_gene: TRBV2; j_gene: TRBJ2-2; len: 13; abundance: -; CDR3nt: TGTGCCAGCAGCGCGAGACAGCCATCCACTCTGTTTTTT; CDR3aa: CASSARQPSTLFF
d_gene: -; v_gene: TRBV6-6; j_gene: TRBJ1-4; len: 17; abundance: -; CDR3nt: TGTGCCAGCAGTTACGGACTAGCGGGAGCAGGCGGTGAAAAACTGTTTTTT; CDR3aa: CASSYGLAGAGGEKLFF
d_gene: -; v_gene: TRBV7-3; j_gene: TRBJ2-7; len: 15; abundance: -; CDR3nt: TGTGCCAGCAGCCAGGGGGGAGCGGGAGCCTTCGAGCAGTACTTC; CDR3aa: CASSQGGAGAFEQYF
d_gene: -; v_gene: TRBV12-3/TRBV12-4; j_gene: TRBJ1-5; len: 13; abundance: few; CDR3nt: TGTGCCAGCAGTTTCGGTAGATCTCAGCCCCAGCATTTT; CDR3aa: CASSFGRSQPQHF
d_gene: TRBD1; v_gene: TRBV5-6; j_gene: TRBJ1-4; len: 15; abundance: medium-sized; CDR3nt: TGTGCCAGCAGCTATGACTACAGGGGGCGCGAAAAACTGTTTTTT; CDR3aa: CASSYDYRGREKLFF
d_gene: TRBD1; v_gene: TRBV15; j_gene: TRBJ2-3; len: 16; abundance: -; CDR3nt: TGTGCCACCAGCAGAGCTCGGGACAGGAGCACAGATACGCAGTATTTT; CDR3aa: CATSRARDRSTDTQYF
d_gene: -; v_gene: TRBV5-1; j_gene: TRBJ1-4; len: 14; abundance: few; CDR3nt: TGCGCCAGCAGCTCCCCTCGCGATGATGAAAAACTGTTTTTT; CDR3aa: CASSSPRDDEKLFF
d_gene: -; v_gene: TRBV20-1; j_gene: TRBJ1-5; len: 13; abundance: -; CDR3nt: TGCAGTGCTAGAAGCGGGGGTGAACAGCCCCAGCATTTT; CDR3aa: CSARSGGEQPQHF
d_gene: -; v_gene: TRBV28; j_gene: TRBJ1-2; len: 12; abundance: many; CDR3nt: TGTGCCAGTCTACAGGACCTAGGAGGCTACACCTTC; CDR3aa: CASLQDLGGYTF
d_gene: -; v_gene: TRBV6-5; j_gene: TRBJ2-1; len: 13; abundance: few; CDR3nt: TGTGCCAGCAGAAGGGTTCGGTACAATGAGCAGTTCTTC; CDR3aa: CASRRVRYNEQFF
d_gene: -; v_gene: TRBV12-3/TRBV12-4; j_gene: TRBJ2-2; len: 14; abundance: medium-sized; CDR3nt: TGTGCCAGCAGTTCATCCGGGACTACCGGGGAGCTGTTTTTT; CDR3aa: CASSSSGTTGELFF
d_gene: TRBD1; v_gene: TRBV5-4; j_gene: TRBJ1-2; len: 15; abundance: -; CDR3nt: TGTGCCAGCAGCTTGGAACCCGACAGGGTCGGAGGCTACACCTTC; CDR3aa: CASSLEPDRVGGYTF